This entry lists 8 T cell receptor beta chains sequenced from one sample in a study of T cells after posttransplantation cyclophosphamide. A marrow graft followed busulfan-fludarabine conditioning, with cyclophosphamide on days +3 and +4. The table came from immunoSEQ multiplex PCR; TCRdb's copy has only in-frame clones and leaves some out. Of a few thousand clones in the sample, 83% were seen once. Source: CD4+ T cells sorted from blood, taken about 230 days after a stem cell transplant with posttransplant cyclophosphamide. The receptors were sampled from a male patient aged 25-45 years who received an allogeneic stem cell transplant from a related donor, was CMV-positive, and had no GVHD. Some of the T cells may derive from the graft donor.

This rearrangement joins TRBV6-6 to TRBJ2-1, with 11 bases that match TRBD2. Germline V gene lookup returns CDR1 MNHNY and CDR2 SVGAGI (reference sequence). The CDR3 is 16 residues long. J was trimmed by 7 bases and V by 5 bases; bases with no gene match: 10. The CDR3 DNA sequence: TGTGCCAGCAGTCCTGACGCAGCTAGCGGGGGGAATGAGCAGTTCTTC. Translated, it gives CASSPDAASGGNEQFF.

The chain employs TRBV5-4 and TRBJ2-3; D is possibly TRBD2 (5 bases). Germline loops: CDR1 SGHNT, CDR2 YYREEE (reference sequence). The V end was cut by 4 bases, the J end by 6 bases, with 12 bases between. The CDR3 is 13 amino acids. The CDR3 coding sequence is TGTGCCAGCAGCCGAGCACTAGTTGATACGCAGTATTTT. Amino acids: CASSRALVDTQYF.

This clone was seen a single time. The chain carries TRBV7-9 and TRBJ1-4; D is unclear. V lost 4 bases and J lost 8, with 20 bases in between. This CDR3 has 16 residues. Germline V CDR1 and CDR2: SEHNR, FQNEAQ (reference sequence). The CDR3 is CASSSHGGDKVEKLFF. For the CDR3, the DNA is TGTGCCAGCAGCTCCCATGGCGGGGATAAGGTCGAAAAACTGTTTTTT.

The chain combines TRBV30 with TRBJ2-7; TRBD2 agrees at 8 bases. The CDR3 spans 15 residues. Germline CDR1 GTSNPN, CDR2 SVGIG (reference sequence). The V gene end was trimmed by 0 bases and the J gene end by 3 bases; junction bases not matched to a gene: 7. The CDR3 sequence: CAWSVGSGIYYEQYF. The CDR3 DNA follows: TGTGCCTGGAGTGTCGGTAGCGGGATCTACTACGAGCAGTACTTC.

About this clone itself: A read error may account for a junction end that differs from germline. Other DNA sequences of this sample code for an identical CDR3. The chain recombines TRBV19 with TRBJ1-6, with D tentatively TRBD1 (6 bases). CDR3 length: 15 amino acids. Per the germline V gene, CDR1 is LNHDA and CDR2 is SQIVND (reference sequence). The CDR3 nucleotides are TGTGCCAGTAGTATGGCTGGGGGCAGGAATTCCCCCCTCCACTTT. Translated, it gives CASSMAGGRNSPLHF.

The CDR3 here is CASSLGQAFSTQYF. CDR3 nucleotide sequence: TGTGCCAGCAGCTTGGGACAGGCATTCTCTACGCAGTATTTT. This chain uses TRBV7-8 with TRBJ2-3; 8 positions agree with TRBD1. After removal of 3 bases from V and 8 bases from J, the junction contained 7 bases not matched to a gene. The CDR3 totals 14 residues. Germline V gene data show CDR1 as SGHVS and CDR2 as FQNEAQ.

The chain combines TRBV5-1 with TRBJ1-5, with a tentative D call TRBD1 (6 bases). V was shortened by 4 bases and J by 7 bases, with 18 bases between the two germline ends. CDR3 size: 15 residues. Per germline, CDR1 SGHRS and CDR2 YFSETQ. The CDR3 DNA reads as TGCGCCAGCAGCCTCGGTGGGGGGGCAGGACAGCCCCAGCATTTT. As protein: CASSLGGGAGQPQHF. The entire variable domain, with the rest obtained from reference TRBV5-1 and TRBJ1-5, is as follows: KAGVTQTPRYLIKTRGQQVTLSCSPISGHRSVSWYQQTPGQGLQFLFEYFSETQRNKGNFPGRFSGRQFSNSRSEMNVSTLELGDSALYLCASSLGGGAGQPQHFGDGTRLSIL.

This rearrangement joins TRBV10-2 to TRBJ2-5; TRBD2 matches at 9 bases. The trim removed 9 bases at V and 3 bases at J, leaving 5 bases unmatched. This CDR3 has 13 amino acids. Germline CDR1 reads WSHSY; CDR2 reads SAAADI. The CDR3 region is CASGAGGEETQYF. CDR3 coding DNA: TGCGCCAGTGGAGCGGGGGGAGAAGAGACCCAGTACTTC.